The rows below give T cell receptor beta chains drawn from one sample of a study of T cell changes during pregnancy in multiple sclerosis. Repertoires were generated with immunoSEQ multiplex PCR, while TCRdb's copy carries only in-frame clones and drops some. The sample yields more than 55,000 clones, roughly 91% seen once. The sample in question was peripheral blood, obtained in the third trimester of pregnancy. All receptors come from a female donor in good health, enrolled as a control in a pregnancy study. Each CDR3 is given with its conserved first and last residue. The D gene is left open where the match is weak. Clone size is not always given. Where it is, it says once, few, many or a class for expanded clones.

d_gene: TRBD1; abundance: .; v_gene: TRBV30; j_gene: TRBJ1-1; CDR3nt: TGTGCCTGGAGACAGTCGACAGGGGGGCCCGCTGAAGCTTTCTTT; CDR3aa: CAWRQSTGGPAEAFF
d_gene: .; abundance: .; v_gene: TRBV30; j_gene: TRBJ1-5; CDR3nt: TGTGCCTGGAGTGGGACAGCAAATCAGCCCCAGCATTTT; CDR3aa: CAWSGTANQPQHF
d_gene: TRBD1; abundance: .; v_gene: TRBV4-2; j_gene: TRBJ2-2; CDR3nt: TGTGCCAGCGGTGGGACAGGGGGACCCACCGGGGAGCTGTTTTTT; CDR3aa: CASGGTGGPTGELFF
d_gene: .; abundance: .; v_gene: TRBV10-1; j_gene: TRBJ2-1; CDR3nt: TGCGCCAGCAGTTCATCCGGGGGTTTCTCCTACAATGAGCAGTTCTTC; CDR3aa: CASSSSGGFSYNEQFF
d_gene: .; abundance: .; v_gene: TRBV18; j_gene: TRBJ1-1; CDR3nt: TGTGCCAGCTCACCACCGCGACAGGTAAACACTGAAGCTTTCTTT; CDR3aa: CASSPPRQVNTEAFF
d_gene: .; abundance: .; v_gene: TRBV4-1; j_gene: TRBJ2-7; CDR3nt: TGCGCCAGCAGCCAAGCTAACGGCTACGAGCAGTACTTC; CDR3aa: CASSQANGYEQYF
d_gene: TRBD1; abundance: .; v_gene: TRBV13; j_gene: TRBJ2-7; CDR3nt: TGTGCCAGCAGCTTGGACAGGGAGCGCTCCTACGAGCAGTACTTC; CDR3aa: CASSLDRERSYEQYF
d_gene: TRBD1; abundance: .; v_gene: TRBV4-1; j_gene: TRBJ2-2; CDR3nt: TGCGCCAGCAGCCAAGACCCAGGGGGCACCGGGGAGCTGTTTTTT; CDR3aa: CASSQDPGGTGELFF
d_gene: TRBD2; abundance: .; v_gene: TRBV4-2; j_gene: TRBJ2-7; CDR3nt: TGTGCCAGCAGCCAAAAAGGACTAGCGGCCTACGAGCAGTACTTC; CDR3aa: CASSQKGLAAYEQYF
d_gene: TRBD1; abundance: .; v_gene: TRBV19; j_gene: TRBJ1-4; CDR3nt: TGTGCCTGTCGGACAGGGGGAGGAAAACTGTTTTTT; CDR3aa: CACRTGGGKLFF
d_gene: TRBD2; abundance: .; v_gene: TRBV29-1; j_gene: TRBJ2-1; CDR3nt: TGCAGCGCCGCGGGACTAGCGGAGATTTCCCGTTACAATGAGCAGTTCTTC; CDR3aa: CSAAGLAEISRYNEQFF
d_gene: .; abundance: .; v_gene: TRBV9; j_gene: TRBJ1-1; CDR3nt: TGTGCCAGCAGCGTAGACGTGGGCAGGGGTGAAGCTTTCTTT; CDR3aa: CASSVDVGRGEAFF
d_gene: .; abundance: .; v_gene: TRBV5-5; j_gene: TRBJ1-2; CDR3nt: TGTGCCAGCAGCTTGGGCCTACGTGCCGGGGGATCGATTGGCTACACCTTC; CDR3aa: CASSLGLRAGGSIGYTF
d_gene: TRBD1; abundance: .; v_gene: TRBV9; j_gene: TRBJ1-5; CDR3nt: TGTGCCAGCAGCGGGGGACAGGGCATAAATCAGCCCCAGCATTTT; CDR3aa: CASSGGQGINQPQHF
d_gene: TRBD1; abundance: .; v_gene: TRBV29-1; j_gene: TRBJ2-3; CDR3nt: TGCAGCGTTGAGACAGGGGCAGGAGATACGCAGTATTTT; CDR3aa: CSVETGAGDTQYF
d_gene: .; abundance: .; v_gene: TRBV27; j_gene: TRBJ2-7; CDR3nt: TGTGCCAGCAAGCCCGAGCAGTACTTC; CDR3aa: CASKPEQYF
d_gene: .; abundance: .; v_gene: TRBV5-1; j_gene: TRBJ2-7; CDR3nt: TGCGCCAGCAGCTTGGGACAGCCGTATCCCTACGAGCAGTACTTC; CDR3aa: CASSLGQPYPYEQYF
d_gene: TRBD1; abundance: .; v_gene: TRBV2; j_gene: TRBJ1-4; CDR3nt: TGTGCCAGCACCGGGACAGGGGATGAAAAACTGTTTTTT; CDR3aa: CASTGTGDEKLFF
d_gene: TRBD1; abundance: .; v_gene: TRBV7-9; j_gene: TRBJ2-7; CDR3nt: TGTGCCAGCAGCTTACCCGGGACAGAGGACTACGAGCAGTACTTC; CDR3aa: CASSLPGTEDYEQYF
d_gene: .; abundance: .; v_gene: TRBV6-5; j_gene: TRBJ1-1; CDR3nt: TGTGCCAGCAGACCAACAGGCCCCCGAACTGAAGCTTTCTTT; CDR3aa: CASRPTGPRTEAFF
d_gene: TRBD1; abundance: .; v_gene: TRBV6-6; j_gene: TRBJ2-7; CDR3nt: TGTGCCAGCAATAGTAGGCGGACAGGGGGCTACGAGCAGTACTTC; CDR3aa: CASNSRRTGGYEQYF
d_gene: .; abundance: .; v_gene: TRBV7-2; j_gene: TRBJ2-7; CDR3nt: TGTGCCAGCAGCCGGGACTCCTCCTCCTACGAGCAGTACTTC; CDR3aa: CASSRDSSSYEQYF
d_gene: .; abundance: .; v_gene: TRBV18; j_gene: TRBJ2-1; CDR3nt: TGTGCCAGCTCAGCGTACTCGTCCAATGAGCAGTTCTTC; CDR3aa: CASSAYSSNEQFF
d_gene: TRBD2; abundance: .; v_gene: TRBV18; j_gene: TRBJ2-1; CDR3nt: TGTGCCAGCTCACCACTAGCGGGAGCCTCGAATGAGCAGTTCTTC; CDR3aa: CASSPLAGASNEQFF
d_gene: TRBD1; abundance: few; v_gene: TRBV4-1; j_gene: TRBJ1-2; CDR3nt: TGCGCCAGCAGCAACCGACAGGGGAGCTATGGCTACACCTTC; CDR3aa: CASSNRQGSYGYTF
d_gene: TRBD1; abundance: .; v_gene: TRBV7-2; j_gene: TRBJ2-4; CDR3nt: TGTGCCAGCAGCCGGTCGGGACAGGGAGGGTACATTCAGTACTTC; CDR3aa: CASSRSGQGGYIQYF
d_gene: TRBD1; abundance: .; v_gene: TRBV15; j_gene: TRBJ1-1; CDR3nt: TGTGCCACCAGCTTTGAGACAGGGAAGTACGCTGAAGCTTTCTTT; CDR3aa: CATSFETGKYAEAFF
d_gene: .; abundance: .; v_gene: TRBV29-1; j_gene: TRBJ1-1; CDR3nt: TGCAGCGTGGCGGGAATTATCACTGAAGCTTTCTTT; CDR3aa: CSVAGIITEAFF
d_gene: .; abundance: .; v_gene: TRBV11-2; j_gene: TRBJ2-7; CDR3nt: TGTGCCAGCAGCTCCTGGACAGCAACTGGGGAGCAGTACTTC; CDR3aa: CASSSWTATGEQYF
d_gene: .; abundance: .; v_gene: TRBV10-2; j_gene: TRBJ1-2; CDR3nt: TGCGCCAGCAGTGAGTCTAAGGGGATCGATGGCTACACCTTC; CDR3aa: CASSESKGIDGYTF
d_gene: .; abundance: once; v_gene: TRBV13; j_gene: TRBJ2-3; CDR3nt: TGTGCCAGCAGCTTGGGGAGAATAGATACGCAGTATTTT; CDR3aa: CASSLGRIDTQYF
d_gene: TRBD1; abundance: .; v_gene: TRBV6-5; j_gene: TRBJ1-3; CDR3nt: TGTGCCAGCAGTACAGGGGTACACTCTGGAAACACCATATATTTT; CDR3aa: CASSTGVHSGNTIYF
d_gene: .; abundance: .; v_gene: TRBV15; j_gene: TRBJ2-7; CDR3nt: TGTGCCACCAGCAGAGATCTGGAGGGGTACGAGCAGTACTTC; CDR3aa: CATSRDLEGYEQYF
d_gene: TRBD1; abundance: .; v_gene: TRBV6-6; j_gene: TRBJ1-1; CDR3nt: TGTGCCAGCAGTACAGGGGTGAACACTGAAGCTTTCTTT; CDR3aa: CASSTGVNTEAFF
d_gene: .; abundance: .; v_gene: TRBV28; j_gene: TRBJ1-4; CDR3nt: TGTGCCAGCAGTTTATCCCGAGGAACTAATGAAAAACTGTTTTTT; CDR3aa: CASSLSRGTNEKLFF
d_gene: TRBD2; abundance: .; v_gene: TRBV7-9; j_gene: TRBJ2-7; CDR3nt: TGTGCCAGCAGCCCCTCACCGGGACTACCCTACGAGCAGTACTTC; CDR3aa: CASSPSPGLPYEQYF
d_gene: .; abundance: .; v_gene: TRBV7-9; j_gene: TRBJ2-7; CDR3nt: TGTGCCAGCAGCCAAACATCTTTTCCCTACGAGCAGTACTTC; CDR3aa: CASSQTSFPYEQYF
d_gene: .; abundance: .; v_gene: TRBV27; j_gene: TRBJ1-2; CDR3nt: TGTGCCAGCAGTCAAACATCGAACTATGGCTACACCTTC; CDR3aa: CASSQTSNYGYTF
d_gene: TRBD1; abundance: once; v_gene: TRBV6-6; j_gene: TRBJ2-7; CDR3nt: TGTGCCAGCAGTTATCCCCAGGGGGCGAACGAGCAGTACTTC; CDR3aa: CASSYPQGANEQYF
d_gene: TRBD1; abundance: .; v_gene: TRBV2; j_gene: TRBJ1-1; CDR3nt: TGTGCCAGCAGGGTGCACAGGGGGGGTACTGAAGCTTTCTTT; CDR3aa: CASRVHRGGTEAFF
d_gene: TRBD2; abundance: .; v_gene: TRBV13; j_gene: TRBJ2-7; CDR3nt: TGTGCCAGCAGCGAAACTAGCGGGGGGGCCCCCTACGAGCAGTACTTC; CDR3aa: CASSETSGGAPYEQYF
d_gene: .; abundance: .; v_gene: TRBV28; j_gene: TRBJ2-3; CDR3nt: TGTGCCAGCAGAGGGGCAGGGTCCACAGATACGCAGTATTTT; CDR3aa: CASRGAGSTDTQYF
d_gene: TRBD1; abundance: once; v_gene: TRBV27; j_gene: TRBJ1-4; CDR3nt: TGTGCCAGCAGTTTAGGATTACGGACAGGGACAAATGAAAAACTGTTTTTT; CDR3aa: CASSLGLRTGTNEKLFF
d_gene: .; abundance: .; v_gene: TRBV7-8; j_gene: TRBJ1-5; CDR3nt: TGTGCCAGCAGCTCACAGGATTTGAATCAGCCCCAGCATTTT; CDR3aa: CASSSQDLNQPQHF
d_gene: .; abundance: .; v_gene: TRBV2; j_gene: TRBJ2-7; CDR3nt: TGTGCCAGCAGTCGACCAGCTACAGGGTATCACGAGCAGTACTTC; CDR3aa: CASSRPATGYHEQYF
d_gene: .; abundance: .; v_gene: TRBV19; j_gene: TRBJ1-2; CDR3nt: TGTGCCAGTAGTATACCCGACTTTCGAAGTAACTATGGCTACACCTTC; CDR3aa: CASSIPDFRSNYGYTF
d_gene: .; abundance: .; v_gene: TRBV29-1; j_gene: TRBJ2-1; CDR3nt: TGCAGCGTTGGAACTAGAAATAGCTACAATGAGCAGTTCTTC; CDR3aa: CSVGTRNSYNEQFF
d_gene: TRBD2; abundance: once; v_gene: TRBV18; j_gene: TRBJ2-3; CDR3nt: TGTGCCAGCTCACCACCCAATAGCGGGAGGGGCACAGATACGCAGTATTTT; CDR3aa: CASSPPNSGRGTDTQYF
d_gene: TRBD1; abundance: .; v_gene: TRBV27; j_gene: TRBJ2-7; CDR3nt: TGTGCCAGCAGACCGGGACAGGGACTTCCCTACGAGCAGTACTTC; CDR3aa: CASRPGQGLPYEQYF
d_gene: .; abundance: .; v_gene: TRBV2; j_gene: TRBJ2-7; CDR3nt: TGTGCCAGCAGTGAAGCTCGGCAGGCCCCTTGGTACGAGCAGTACTTC; CDR3aa: CASSEARQAPWYEQYF